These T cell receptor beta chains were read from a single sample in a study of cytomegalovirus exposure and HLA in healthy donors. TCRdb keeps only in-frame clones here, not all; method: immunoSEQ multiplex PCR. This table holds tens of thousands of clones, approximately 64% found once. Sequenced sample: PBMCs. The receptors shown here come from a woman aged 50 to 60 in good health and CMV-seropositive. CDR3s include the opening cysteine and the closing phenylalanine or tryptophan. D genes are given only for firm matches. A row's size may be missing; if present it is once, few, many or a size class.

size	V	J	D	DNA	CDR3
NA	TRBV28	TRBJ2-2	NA	TGTGCCAGCAGTTCTTCTCTGGACAGCGCGAACACCGGGGAGCTGTTTTTT	CASSSSLDSANTGELFF
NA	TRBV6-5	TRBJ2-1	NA	TGTGCCAGCAGTTACTCTCCGGGGAATGAGCAGTTCTTC	CASSYSPGNEQFF
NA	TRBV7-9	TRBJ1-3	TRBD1	TGTGCCAGCAGCCGGGACAGCCAGGGAAACACCATATATTTT	CASSRDSQGNTIYF
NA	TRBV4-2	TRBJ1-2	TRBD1	TGTGCCAGCAGCCAAGACAGGGGGGACTATGGCTACACCTTC	CASSQDRGDYGYTF
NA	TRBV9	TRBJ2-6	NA	TGTGCCAGCAGCGTAGGACTAGACACTGGCTCTGGGGCCAACGTCCTGACTTTC	CASSVGLDTGSGANVLTF
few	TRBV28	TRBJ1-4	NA	TGTGCCAGCAGTTTGAGGCCCGTGGAGGCAACTAATGAAAAACTGTTTTTT	CASSLRPVEATNEKLFF
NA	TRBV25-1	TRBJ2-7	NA	TGTGCCAGCAGTGCGTCAGGATCCTACGAGCAGTACTTC	CASSASGSYEQYF
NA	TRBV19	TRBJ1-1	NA	TGTGCCAGTAGTGGATACCTCAGGGGTGAAGCTTTCTTT	CASSGYLRGEAFF
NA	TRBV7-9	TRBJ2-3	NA	TGTGCCAGCAGCTTAATAAGCTCCACAGATACGCAGTATTTT	CASSLISSTDTQYF
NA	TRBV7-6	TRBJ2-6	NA	TGTGCCAGCAGCTCGCAACCGACGGGAAGCTCTGGGGCCAACGTCCTGACTTTC	CASSSQPTGSSGANVLTF
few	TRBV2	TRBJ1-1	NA	TGTGCCAGCAGTGAAGCGCTTACGGGTATGAACACTGAAGCTTTCTTT	CASSEALTGMNTEAFF
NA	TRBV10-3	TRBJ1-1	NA	TGTGCCATCAGTACCCGACAATCTGAAGCTTTCTTT	CAISTRQSEAFF
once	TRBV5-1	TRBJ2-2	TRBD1	TGCGCCAGCAGCCGGGGACAGTCCACCGGGGAGCTGTTTTTT	CASSRGQSTGELFF
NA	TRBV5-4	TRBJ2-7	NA	TGTGCCAGCAGCGGGGGGGGAGACAGGAGCTCCTACGAGCAGTACTTC	CASSGGGDRSSYEQYF
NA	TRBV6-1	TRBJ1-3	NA	TGTGCCAGCAGTGAGGGGACAACTGGAAACACCATATATTTT	CASSEGTTGNTIYF
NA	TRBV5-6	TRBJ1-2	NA	TGTGCCAGCAGCTTAGAGGATAACTATGGCTACACCTTC	CASSLEDNYGYTF
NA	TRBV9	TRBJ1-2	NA	TGTGCCAGCCGCCCTTCCGGGAGTGAAGGCTACACCTTC	CASRPSGSEGYTF
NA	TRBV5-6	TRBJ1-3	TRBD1	TGTGCCAGCAGCTTTGGACAGGGCTCTGGAAACACCATATATTTT	CASSFGQGSGNTIYF
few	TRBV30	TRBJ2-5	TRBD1	TGTGCCTGGAGTAGGGGACAGGGGTTGGAAGAGACCCAGTACTTC	CAWSRGQGLEETQYF
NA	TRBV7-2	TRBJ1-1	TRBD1	TGTGCCAGCAGCTTAGCGTCAGGGGGCGCTTCGGGTGCTTTCTTT	CASSLASGGASGAFF
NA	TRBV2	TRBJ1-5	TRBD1	TGTGCCAGCAGTGAATTTGGGGGGACAGGGCACCAGCCCCAGCATTTT	CASSEFGGTGHQPQHF
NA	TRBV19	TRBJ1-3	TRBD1	TGTGCCAGTACCCGGGACAGGGAATTTGGAAACACCATATATTTT	CASTRDREFGNTIYF